The 12 T cell receptor beta chains below come from one sample, sequenced in a study of blood T cell repertoires in COVID-19. Measured with immunoSEQ multiplex PCR; TCRdb has only the in-frame clones, and not every one. Altogether 250,000 to 350,000 clones are present, about 85% being singletons, with the ten largest covering about 2.5%. Material for sequencing was PBMCs or T cells enriched from blood (not recorded which). These receptors were obtained from a woman aged 50 to 60 who had recovered from COVID-19.

This chain uses TRBV28 with TRBJ2-1; TRBD2 matches 9 bases. The junction had 10 bases not matched to a gene; V was cut back by 5 bases and J by 8 bases. The length of the CDR3 is 15 residues. The V gene's germline CDR1 is MDHEN and CDR2 SYDVKM. The CDR3 loop is CASSRRGGHRDEQFF. In nucleotides, the CDR3 is TGTGCCAGCAGTCGGCGGGGGGGCCATAGGGATGAGCAGTTCTTC. Together with reference TRBV28 and TRBJ2-1, the CDR3 gives the full variable domain: DVKVTQSSRYLVKRTGEKVFLECVQDMDHENMFWYRQDPGLGLRLIYFSYDVKMKEKGDIPEGYSVSREKKERFSLILESASTNQTSMYLCASSRRGGHRDEQFFGPGTRLTVL.

The chain is built from TRBV28 and TRBJ2-1; 9 positions match TRBD2. The germline V gene has CDR1 MDHEN and CDR2 SYDVKM. The trim removed 4 bases at V and 4 bases at J, leaving 11 bases unmatched. This CDR3 comprises 17 residues. The CDR3 DNA reads as TGTGCCAGCAGTTCTGACAGAAGCGGGGGGTGGTACAATGAGCAGTTCTTC. Translation gives CASSSDRSGGWYNEQFF.

This clone was recorded once. V is TRBV19 and J is TRBJ2-3; 9 bases line up with TRBD2. This CDR3 is built from 16 residues. Unmatched junction bases numbered 4, after V lost 1 base and J lost 2 bases. Germline CDR1 and CDR2: LNHDA and SQIVND (reference sequence). The DNA for the CDR3 is TGTGCCAGTAGTATAGCAGCTAGCGGGAACACAGATACGCAGTATTTT. Residues: CASSIAASGNTDTQYF.

The chain is built from TRBV12-3 or TRBV12-4 and TRBJ1-2, with D possibly matching TRBD1 (6 bases). The length of the CDR3 is 12 residues. Trimming took 3 bases from V and 7 from J, leaving 9 bases between them. The CDR3 region has the DNA TGTGCCAGCAGTTTGGGGACAAGTGGCTACACCTTC. This translates into CASSLGTSGYTF.

This chain joins TRBV6-5 and TRBJ2-7, with D maybe TRBD1 (6 bases). Trimming pared 5 bases from V and 4 bases from J, leaving 12 bases between. CDR3 length: 13 residues. CDR1 and CDR2 (germline): MNHEY, SVGAGI. The CDR3 DNA sequence: TGTGCCAGCAGTACCCGGACAGCTTACGAGCAGTACTTC. Protein product: CASSTRTAYEQYF.

The gene calls are TRBV28 and TRBJ2-3, with D possibly TRBD2 on 6 matching bases. This CDR3 contains 17 residues. V lost 5 bases to trimming and J lost 2 bases, with 20 bases between them. CDR1 and CDR2 from the germline V gene are MDHEN and SYDVKM. The CDR3 DNA reads as TGTGCCAGCAGTCCCCAGGAGGGGCACTTTATCACAGATACGCAGTATTTT. It codes for CASSPQEGHFITDTQYF.

CDR3 DNA sequence: TGTGCCAGCAGTGAAGTCGGCGGGGGGGTCCAGGAGACCCAGTACTTC. Encoded protein: CASSEVGGGVQETQYF. This chain connects TRBV6-1 to TRBJ2-5; 9 nucleotides line up with TRBD2. CDR3 length: 16 amino acids. V lost 1 base and J lost 5; bases outside the gene matches: 8. Germline-derived CDR1 and CDR2 are MNHNS and SASEGT.

The chain couples TRBV7-8 to TRBJ1-2; 12 bases map to TRBD1. Germline trimming cut 4 bases from V and 6 bases from J; bases unmatched to any gene: 6. Germline CDR1 and CDR2: SGHVS and FQNEAQ. The CDR3 is 15 residues long. The CDR3 DNA sequence: TGTGCCAGCAGCTCGGGACAGGGGGCGTTCGATGGCTACACCTTC. Translating gives CASSSGQGAFDGYTF.

The gene calls are TRBV28 and TRBJ1-5; tentative D call: TRBD1 (5 bases). Trimming took 7 bases from V and 3 from J, leaving 19 bases between them. This CDR3 comprises 16 residues. CDR1 is MDHEN and CDR2 is SYDVKM in the germline V gene. CDR3 region: CASTERGKGNNQPQHF. The CDR3 bases are TGTGCCAGCACCGAACGGGGGAAAGGGAACAATCAGCCCCAGCATTTT.

The CDR3 bases are TGTGCCAGCAGCTTAGATAGCGCGGGACTAGCGGGGTTTCATGAGCAGTTCTTC. The encoded protein is CASSLDSAGLAGFHEQFF. The V gene is TRBV11-2, the J gene TRBJ2-1; 13 nucleotides line up with TRBD2. V lost 0 bases and J lost 8; bases outside the gene matches: 10. From germline, CDR1 is SGHAT and CDR2 FQNNGV. There are 18 residues in the CDR3.

This sequence joins TRBV28 and TRBJ1-5, with 9 bases aligning to TRBD1. The length of the CDR3 is 12 residues. V was clipped by 11 bases and J by 7 bases; unmatched bases: 6. The germline gives CDR1 MDHEN, CDR2 SYDVKM. The CDR3: CAGQGIGQPQHF. The DNA for the CDR3 is TGTGCCGGACAGGGGATAGGACAGCCCCAGCATTTT.

The chain combines TRBV11-2 with TRBJ2-7; maybe TRBD1 (6 bases). V was pared by 5 bases and J by 4 bases, with 18 bases between. This CDR3 spans 15 amino acids. Per germline, CDR1 SGHAT and CDR2 FQNNGV. CDR3 region: CASSKMTGSNYEQYF. CDR3 in DNA: TGTGCCAGCAGCAAGATGACAGGATCGAATTACGAGCAGTACTTC.